The 9 T cell receptor beta chains presented below share a single source sample, sequenced in a study of blood T cell repertoires in COVID-19 (dated by TCRdb to about 2020). Library preparation was by the immunoSEQ multiplex PCR assay. Sourced from immuneACCESS, this table was stored by TCRdb with only in-frame sequences that have V and J called. A share of the clones is absent; for the studies checked, an unresolved V gene accounts for under half, and the remainder has no known explanation. This sample comprises 110,000 to 150,000 clones, around 78% of them detected only once. The ten biggest clones cover about 2% of the sample. The specimen was peripheral blood. The source of these receptors is a woman aged 55 to 70 with acute or convalescent COVID-19.

The J gene is TRBJ2-2, the V gene TRBV27; a weak D match, TRBD1 (6 bases). CDR1 and CDR2 (germline): MNHEY, SMNVEV (reference sequence). The V end lost 3 bases, the J end lost 3 bases, and 14 bases lay between the germline ends. The CDR3 runs 16 residues. In DNA form, the CDR3 reads TGTGCCAGCAGTTTGATCACGACAGGAGACACCGGGGAGCTGTTTTTT. Amino acids: CASSLITTGDTGELFF.

The V call is TRBV5-1, the J call TRBJ2-7; no firm D call. V dropped 0 bases and J dropped 0 bases, with 7 bases sitting between them. CDR1 and CDR2 from the germline V gene are SGHRS and YFSETQ. CDR3 length equals 14 residues. CDR3 amino acids: CASSLGPSSYEQYF. The CDR3 DNA follows: TGCGCCAGCAGCTTGGGGCCCAGCTCCTACGAGCAGTACTTC.

The chain joins TRBV27 to TRBJ1-2, with TRBD1 identical over 7 bases. This CDR3 contains 13 residues. The trim removed 5 bases at V and 6 bases at J, leaving 6 bases unmatched. Germline lookup yields CDR1 MNHEY and CDR2 SMNVEV (reference sequence). The chain's CDR3 is CASSGYDRDGYTF. The CDR3 nucleotides are TGTGCCAGCAGTGGGTACGACAGGGATGGCTACACCTTC.

The V gene is TRBV27, the J gene TRBJ2-1; 8 nucleotides line up with TRBD2. The CDR3 sequence is 16 residues long. Germline assignment: CDR1 MNHEY and CDR2 SMNVEV (reference sequence). J was trimmed by 7 bases and V by 7 bases; bases with no gene match: 15. Here the CDR3 reads CASTQRTAGVGNEQFF. The CDR3 coding sequence is TGTGCCAGCACCCAACGAACAGCGGGAGTGGGAAATGAGCAGTTCTTC.

The chain is built from TRBV12-3 or TRBV12-4 and TRBJ1-1, with 9 bases aligning to TRBD1. This CDR3 is 12 amino acids long. The junction had 6 bases not matched to a gene; V was cut back by 6 bases and J by 10 bases. CDR3 in DNA: TGTGCCAGCAGGCGCCCGGGACAGGGAGCTTTCTTT. It translates to CASRRPGQGAFF.

This chain connects TRBV3-1 (or the pseudogene TRBV3-2) to TRBJ2-2; 7 nucleotides agree with TRBD1. CDR3 length: 17 amino acids. The V segment lost 5 bases and the J segment 2 bases; nucleotides outside the gene matches: 11. Germline CDR1 and CDR2: LGHDT and YNNKEL (reference sequence). The CDR3 DNA reads as TGTGCCAGCAGCAGAAAAGGGGGCGAGGTAAACACCGGGGAGCTGTTTTTT. Translating gives CASSRKGGEVNTGELFF.

The CDR3 DNA follows: TGTGCCAGCAGTTACCCAATGACTAGCGGGAGGATCTACAATGAGCAGTTCTTC. Translating gives CASSYPMTSGRIYNEQFF. The chain combines TRBV6-2 or TRBV6-3 with TRBJ2-1, with 13 bases identical to TRBD2. The CDR3 loop spans 18 amino acids. Germline V lookup: CDR1 MNHEY, CDR2 SVGEGT. V was clipped by 2 bases and J by 3 bases; unmatched bases: 7.

This chain connects TRBV11-1 to TRBJ2-5; 7 nucleotides align to TRBD1. CDR1 and CDR2 (germline): SGHAT, FQDESV (reference sequence). The CDR3 sequence is 16 residues long. With 5 bases clipped from V and 5 bases from J, the junction kept 14 bases outside the gene matches. The CDR3, as DNA: TGTGCCAGCAGCGGATACAGGGGACCGGTGGCTGAGACCCAGTACTTC. Residues: CASSGYRGPVAETQYF.

Within the sample, this clone is medium-sized (0.01 to 0.1%). The genes are TRBV28 and TRBJ2-2; the D gene is possibly TRBD2 (5 bases). The CDR3 runs 15 residues. Germline loops: CDR1 MDHEN, CDR2 SYDVKM. V was shortened by 8 bases and J by 0 bases, with 13 bases between the two germline ends. CDR3 sequence reads: CASLDMGANTGELFF. The CDR3 DNA sequence: TGTGCCAGCCTAGATATGGGAGCGAACACCGGGGAGCTGTTTTTT.